The 20 T cell receptor beta chains below were found in one sample sequenced in a study of blood T cell repertoires in COVID-19 (dated by TCRdb to 2020 to 2022). The library was prepared using the immunoSEQ multiplex PCR assay. TCRdb's version of the immuneACCESS table is confined to in-frame rearrangements and falls short of the full clone set. An unresolved V gene accounts for under half of the shortfall where checked; the remainder is of unknown origin. In this sample the table shows roughly 120,000 clones, approximately 83% of which occur a single time. In total, the top ten clones hold 11% of the sample. Sequencing used peripheral blood. Every receptor here comes from an elderly man with acute or convalescent COVID-19.

The genes are TRBV11-2 and TRBJ1-1; 10 bases are a match to TRBD1. The CDR3 is 15 amino acids. Germline assignment: CDR1 SGHAT and CDR2 FQNNGV. The J segment lost 11 bases and the V segment lost 4 bases, leaving 13 bases of the junction unmatched. CDR3 loop: CASSSGGQGVGGAFF. The CDR3 DNA reads as TGTGCCAGCAGCTCAGGAGGACAGGGGGTCGGGGGGGCTTTCTTT.

In DNA, the CDR3 is TGTGCCAGCAGAAGGACCGCCCCAGGGGAGCAGTACTTC. The encoded protein is CASRRTAPGEQYF. V and J are TRBV27 and TRBJ2-7; TRBD1 is a possible D gene (5 bases). Germline V gene sequence: CDR1 MNHEY, CDR2 SMNVEV (reference sequence). This CDR3 has 13 amino acids. Between the trimmed V and J ends, which lost 6 bases and 7 bases, there was a span of 16 bases.

The gene calls are TRBV2 and TRBJ1-5; weak D call: TRBD1 (5 bases). The V end lost 4 bases, the J end lost 4 bases, and 8 bases lay between the germline ends. Germline V gives CDR1 SNHLY, CDR2 FYNNEI. The CDR3 length is 13 residues. The CDR3 nucleotides read TGTGCCAGCAGTGGTCAGGGAAATCAGCCCCAGCATTTT. Translating gives CASSGQGNQPQHF.

The V and J genes are TRBV10-3 and TRBJ2-1; the D gene is possibly TRBD2 (5 bases). Trimming pared 4 bases from V and 12 bases from J, leaving 13 bases between. Germline assignment: CDR1 ENHRY and CDR2 SYGVKD. The CDR3 has 12 amino acids. CDR3 in DNA: TGTGCCATCAGTGTTGGTAGCGCTATGCAGTTCTTC. Translation gives CAISVGSAMQFF.

This chain joins TRBV5-6 and TRBJ1-2; 7 nucleotides line up with TRBD1. V shed 2 bases, J shed 1 base, and the junction held 8 bases outside the gene matches. CDR1 is SGHDT and CDR2 is YYEEEE in the germline V gene. The CDR3 has 16 amino acids. For the CDR3, the DNA is TGTGCCAGCAGCTTTAGGACAGGCAAAATTAACTATGGCTACACCTTC. Translating it yields CASSFRTGKINYGYTF.

The rearrangement links TRBV30 to TRBJ1-6, with a possible D match to TRBD1 (5 bases). Trimming left V 0 bases short and J 3 bases short, with 12 bases between. This CDR3 spans 16 amino acids. Germline V gene sequence: CDR1 GTSNPN, CDR2 SVGIG (reference sequence). The CDR3, as DNA: TGTGCCTGGAGTGTCGGATCGGGGGGCTATAATTCACCCCTCCACTTT. This gives the protein CAWSVGSGGYNSPLHF.

This clone came up once. The chain joins TRBV7-2 to TRBJ2-3, with 8 bases matching TRBD1. Germline V CDR1 and CDR2: SGHTA, FQGNSA. V lost 4 bases to trimming and J lost 4 bases; unmatched junction nucleotides: 7. The CDR3 extends over 15 amino acids. This chain's CDR3 is CASSSRQGAADTQYF. For the CDR3, the DNA is TGTGCCAGCAGCTCCCGCCAGGGGGCCGCAGATACGCAGTATTTT.

The CDR3 DNA follows: TGTGCCAGCAGCCGCGAGCTAGCGGGAGGGCCTCGCTACGAGCAGTACTTC. As protein: CASSRELAGGPRYEQYF. The chain carries TRBV5-5 and TRBJ2-7, with 12 bases fitting TRBD2. The CDR3 consists of 17 residues. In germline, CDR1 is SGHKS, CDR2 YYEKEE (reference sequence). The trim removed 4 bases at V and 3 bases at J, leaving 11 bases unmatched. Full variable domain (missing parts from reference TRBV5-5 and TRBJ2-7): DAGVTQSPTHLIKTRGQQVTLRCSPISGHKSVSWYQQVLGQGPQFIFQYYEKEERGRGNFPDRFSARQFPNYSSELNVNALLLGDSALYLCASSRELAGGPRYEQYFGPGTRLTVT.

The rearrangement joins TRBV10-1 to TRBJ2-5; 11 bases agree with TRBD1. CDR3 length: 14 amino acids. Germline CDR1 WNHNN, CDR2 SYGVQD (reference sequence). V trimming: 6 bases; J trimming: 4 bases; junction bases outside the gene matches: 4. The CDR3 coding sequence is TGCGCCAGCAGCCCGGGACAGGGGGTAGAGACCCAGTACTTC. It yields the protein CASSPGQGVETQYF.

This clone has just one count. The rearrangement joins TRBV5-6 to TRBJ2-5; 10 nucleotides agree with TRBD2. J was trimmed by 5 bases and V by 5 bases; bases with no gene match: 12. This CDR3 comprises 16 residues. Germline-derived CDR1 and CDR2 are SGHDT and YYEEEE. The CDR3 loop is CASSRVIAGGAETQYF. DNA of the CDR3: TGTGCCAGCAGTCGGGTTATAGCGGGGGGAGCTGAGACCCAGTACTTC.

The rearrangement joins TRBV10-3 to TRBJ1-3, with D possibly being TRBD1 (5 bases). This CDR3 is built from 15 residues. Deletions cut 2 bases from V and 3 bases from J, with 11 bases between. Germline CDR1 reads ENHRY; CDR2 reads SYGVKD. In nucleotides, the CDR3 is TGTGCCATCAGTGAGGGGGCGTTGGATGGAAACACCATATATTTT. Protein: CAISEGALDGNTIYF.

CDR3 sequence reads: CASSVEGSQGNTIYF. The CDR3 nucleotides read TGTGCCAGCAGCGTAGAGGGGTCTCAAGGAAACACCATATATTTT. J is TRBJ1-3 and V is TRBV9; a possible D gene is TRBD1 (5 bases). Germline V lookup: CDR1 SGDLS, CDR2 YYNGEE. Trimming removed 0 bases at V and 4 bases at J, with 11 bases between. The CDR3 spans 15 residues.

V is TRBV11-2 and J is TRBJ1-6; 7 bases match TRBD1. The CDR3 is 15 amino acids. With V trimmed by 1 base and J by 11 bases, 8 bases remained unmatched. CDR1 SGHAT and CDR2 FQNNGV come from the germline V gene. CDR3 nucleotides: TGTGCCAGCAGCTTAGCGACAGGGTCTGGGACACCCCTCCACTTT. Translated: CASSLATGSGTPLHF. Full variable domain (remainder filled in from reference TRBV11-2 and TRBJ1-6): EAGVAQSPRYKIIEKRQSVAFWCNPISGHATLYWYQQILGQGPKLLIQFQNNGVVDDSQLPKDRFSAERLKGVDSTLKIQPAKLEDSAVYLCASSLATGSGTPLHFGNGTRLTVT.

The CDR3 DNA follows: TGCGCCAGCAGTGAGTCGGGGGCCTTTGAAAAACTGTTTTTT. This gives the protein CASSESGAFEKLFF. V is TRBV10-1 and J is TRBJ1-4, with a weak D call TRBD1 (6 bases). V was clipped by 0 bases and J by 7 bases, with 9 bases between them. This CDR3 spans 14 amino acids. CDR1 is WNHNN and CDR2 is SYGVQD in the germline V gene (reference sequence).

The chain joins TRBV18 to TRBJ1-3; 7 positions agree with TRBD1. Looked up from germline, CDR1 is KGHSH and CDR2 is LQKENI. The V segment lost 3 bases and the J segment 0 bases; nucleotides outside the gene matches: 8. The CDR3 sequence is 17 residues long. CDR3 loop: CASSPFLDRSSGNTIYF. CDR3 DNA: TGTGCCAGCTCACCTTTTCTGGACAGGAGCTCTGGAAACACCATATATTTT.

This clone occurred once. The chain links TRBV27 to TRBJ2-7, with D tentatively TRBD1 (6 bases). Germline V gene lookup returns CDR1 MNHEY and CDR2 SMNVEV (reference sequence). Between the trimmed V and J ends, which lost 6 bases and 0 bases, there was a span of 15 bases. The CDR3 totals 15 residues. As DNA, the CDR3 is TGTGCCAGCAGGACGGACAGCCTAAGCTCCTACGAGCAGTACTTC. Translation: CASRTDSLSSYEQYF.

The chain couples TRBV28 to TRBJ2-4; D uncertain. Between the trimmed V and J ends, which lost 7 bases and 6 bases, there was a span of 10 bases. The germline CDR1 and CDR2 sequences are MDHEN and SYDVKM. CDR3 length: 12 residues. The CDR3 nucleotides are TGTGCCAGCACCTCACACGCAAACATTCAGTACTTC. This codes for CASTSHANIQYF.

This chain joins TRBV7-2 and TRBJ1-6; the match to TRBD1 covers 8 bases. The germline V gene encodes CDR1 SGHTA and CDR2 FQGNSA. The CDR3 extends over 15 amino acids. After removal of 5 bases from V and 6 bases from J, the junction contained 6 bases not matched to a gene. CDR3 in amino acids: CASSLRDRPNSPLHF. In DNA, the CDR3 is TGTGCCAGCAGCCTCCGGGACAGGCCTAATTCACCCCTCCACTTT.

The chain has TRBV4-3 and TRBJ2-1; D is ambiguous. This CDR3 has 13 amino acids. Germline CDR1 reads LGHNA; CDR2 reads YSLEER. V was cut by 0 bases and J by 10 bases, with 10 bases left in between. The CDR3, as DNA: TGCGCCAGCAGCCAAGAGCTATACGGGGAGCAGTTCTTC. This gives the protein CASSQELYGEQFF.

The gene calls are TRBV7-9 and TRBJ1-3, with D possibly TRBD1 on 5 matching bases. CDR3 length: 13 amino acids. CDR1 is SEHNR and CDR2 is FQNEAQ in the germline V gene (reference sequence). V shed 6 bases and J shed 4 bases, with 10 bases lying between them. CDR3 residues: CASREGEGNTIYF. CDR3 nucleotides: TGTGCCAGCAGGGAAGGGGAAGGAAACACCATATATTTT.